Listed here is a single TCR beta chain. With V trimmed by 1 base and J by 5 bases, 7 bases remained unmatched. Germline CDR1 reads SGHAT; CDR2 reads FQNNGV. The CDR3 loop spans 18 amino acids. These data are taken from a study of shared clonotypes between healthy human individuals. Adult donors, all healthy and HIV-negative, had no recent acute infections or vaccinations. Replicate PCRs for sorted subsets used 200 ng DNA; this equaled around 29,000 T cell genomes. Assay used: immunoSEQ multiplex PCR; TCRdb lists only in-frame clones, some missing. The data hold 950,000 to 1,100,000 clones, with roughly 74% observed a single time.

The chain couples TRBV11-2 to TRBJ2-3; 15 bases are a match to TRBD2. The origin of this receptor is a man in his late teens or twenties in good health. Some clones in this sample may be carry-over from other donors' samples. Material for sequencing was memory CD4+ T cells from PBMCs. Described subset: CD45RA-negative fraction. The CDR3 bases are TGTGCCAGCAGCTTAGGGGCAGGACTAGCGGGAGGGGGAGATACGCAGTATTTT. The encoded protein is CASSLGAGLAGGGDTQYF.